The TCR beta chain described here comes from a study of cytomegalovirus exposure and HLA in healthy donors. The sample holds many counts of this clone. The antigen is undetermined. Other DNA sequences in this sample translate to the same CDR3. Study-wide results and limits: The authors later linked a missense DCLRE1C variant to TCR beta V- and J-gene trimming.

V was pared by 2 bases and J by 6 bases, with 0 bases of the junction left unmatched. Germline assignment: CDR1 MNHEY and CDR2 SMNVEV (reference sequence). The CDR3 length is 15 residues. PCR used 60 Vbeta primers and 13 Jbeta primers. Generated by immunoSEQ multiplex PCR, the TCRdb table keeps only in-frame clones and is missing some. This table holds approximately 150,000 clones, more than 60% found once. This TCR was sampled from a human donor in good health. The specimen sequenced was PBMCs. The chain links TRBV27 to TRBJ2-1; 14 bases match TRBD2. In DNA, the CDR3 is TGTGCCAGCAGTTTAGGGACTAGCGGGGGCAATGAGCAGTTCTTC. Residues: CASSLGTSGGNEQFF.